What follows describes a single T cell receptor (beta chain). This record comes from a study of blood T cell repertoires in COVID-19. Study as a whole: COVID-19 samples collected from the United States, Italy and Spain covered acute and convalescent phases. T cells, B-cell-depleted T cells, or PBMCs provided the cDNA or gDNA that served as material.

Under the authors' procedure: Scientists estimated how many nucleated cells there were by amplifying reference gene primers. TCRdb's table, derived via immunoSEQ multiplex PCR, lists solely in-frame clones and lacks some. The DNA was the basis for D and trimming; V, J and clone size are from that table. The top ten clones hold less than 3% of a sample with 300,000 to 350,000 clones, roughly 88% of them seen once. Enrolment of Seattle patients took place during active infection, and they were followed longitudinally. The source is a woman under 40 with COVID-19, enrolled during active disease. The sample was peripheral blood.

The DNA of the CDR3 is TGTGCCAGCAGCTCACTAGCGGGAGTCTCAGATACGCAGTATTTT. Protein product: CASSSLAGVSDTQYF. V gene TRBV7-2 combines with J gene TRBJ2-3; 11 positions match TRBD2. V was pared by 4 bases and J by 4 bases, with 4 bases of the junction left unmatched. Per the germline V gene, CDR1 is SGHTA and CDR2 is FQGNSA. The CDR3 runs 15 residues.